This TCR beta chain appears in the sequencing data of a study of shared clonotypes between healthy human individuals. Per germline, CDR1 MDHEN and CDR2 SYDVKM. The CDR3 is made up of 13 amino acids. Trimming cost V 7 bases and J 1 base, with 9 bases left between them. Study-wide results and limits: For naive CD4 cells, roughly 5% of clonotypes were shared across a handful of donors. Rarefaction analysis demonstrated incomplete sorted-subset sequencing notwithstanding large depth.

The authors ran the assay at deep level. The data were produced by immunoSEQ multiplex PCR, yet TCRdb's version contains in-frame clones alone and is incomplete. The sample lists roughly 400,000 clones, about 97% occurring once. For this clone: The target antigen is unknown.

In CD8 memory, CD45RO+ cells were put together with CCR7-negative CD45RA+ TemRA cells. This chain joins TRBV28 and TRBJ2-3, with no clear D. The clonotype was recovered from a man younger than 40 in good health. Input material: memory CD8+ T cells sorted from blood. Subset meaning: CD45RO+ cells pooled with CCR7-negative TemRA cells. CDR3 sequence reads: CASNLKGTDTQYF. The CDR3 region has the DNA TGTGCCAGCAATCTCAAGGGCACAGATACGCAGTATTTT.